The present T cell receptor beta chain was sequenced within a study of blood T cell repertoires in COVID-19. Study context: The United States, Italy and Spain were the sources of the acute and convalescent COVID-19 samples. In each case, the material was cDNA or gDNA derived from T cells, B-cell-depleted T cells, or PBMCs.

Participant age was roughly 18 to 90 years, and participants resided in around 24 US areas. Repertoires were generated with immunoSEQ multiplex PCR, while TCRdb's copy carries only in-frame clones and drops some. This sample has more than 300,000 clones, with more than 75% found just once. Many counts were recorded for this clone. After removal of 6 bases from V and 4 bases from J, the junction contained 11 bases not matched to a gene. CDR1 and CDR2 (germline): SNHLY, FYNNEI. The CDR3 consists of 16 residues. Specimen: PBMCs or T cells enriched from blood (not recorded which). The clonotype was recovered from a man aged 30 to 45 who had recovered from COVID-19. The V gene is TRBV2, the J gene TRBJ2-2; 7 nucleotides match TRBD1. For the CDR3, the DNA is TGTGCCAGCAGACCCGGGACAGCGCGGAGCACCGGGGAGCTGTTTTTT. Translation: CASRPGTARSTGELFF.